Listed below are T cell receptor beta chains from one sample, sequenced in a study of blood T cell repertoires in COVID-19. TCRdb's copy holds only in-frame clones and misses some; the assay was immunoSEQ multiplex PCR. The data show more than 85,000 clones, roughly 85% seen once. Material for sequencing was peripheral blood. Receptors originate from a man older than 75 with acute or convalescent COVID-19. Both conserved end residues are part of each CDR3. Each record gives: D gene, J gene, clone size, V gene, CDR3 DNA, CDR3 protein. The D gene is left open where the match is weak. Not all rows give a size; the values are once, few, many and, for expanded clones, a class.

d_gene: .
j_gene: TRBJ2-1
abundance: once
v_gene: TRBV5-1
CDR3nt: TGCGCCAGCAGCTATACGGTAGACTACAATGAGCAGTTCTTC
CDR3aa: CASSYTVDYNEQFF

d_gene: .
j_gene: TRBJ1-5
abundance: .
v_gene: TRBV19
CDR3nt: TGTGCCAGTAGGACGACAGGCAATAGCAATCAGCCCCAGCATTTT
CDR3aa: CASRTTGNSNQPQHF

d_gene: TRBD1
j_gene: TRBJ2-7
abundance: .
v_gene: TRBV2
CDR3nt: TGTGCCAGCAAAGCCGACAGGGGTGGTGGCTACGAGCAGTACTTC
CDR3aa: CASKADRGGGYEQYF

d_gene: .
j_gene: TRBJ2-1
abundance: .
v_gene: TRBV27
CDR3nt: TGTGCCAGCAGTTTATTCGCAGAATACAATGAGCAGTTCTTC
CDR3aa: CASSLFAEYNEQFF

d_gene: .
j_gene: TRBJ2-6
abundance: .
v_gene: TRBV12-1
CDR3nt: TGTGCCAGCAGCTCCGGACAGTCTGGGGCCAACGTCCTGACTTTC
CDR3aa: CASSSGQSGANVLTF

d_gene: TRBD1
j_gene: TRBJ1-1
abundance: once
v_gene: TRBV28
CDR3nt: TGTGCCAGCGACAGGGGGCCGAGGACTGAAGCTTTCTTT
CDR3aa: CASDRGPRTEAFF

d_gene: TRBD1
j_gene: TRBJ1-1
abundance: .
v_gene: TRBV29-1
CDR3nt: TGCAGCGTTCAAGGGACAGGGTTCACTGAAGCTTTCTTT
CDR3aa: CSVQGTGFTEAFF

d_gene: TRBD2
j_gene: TRBJ2-1
abundance: .
v_gene: TRBV19
CDR3nt: TGTGCCAGTAGTAAAGGGACTAGCGGGAGCTCCTACAATGAGCAGTTCTTC
CDR3aa: CASSKGTSGSSYNEQFF

d_gene: TRBD1
j_gene: TRBJ2-1
abundance: .
v_gene: TRBV14
CDR3nt: TGTGCCAGCAGCCAGAGACAGGGTTCTATAAATGAGCAGTTCTTC
CDR3aa: CASSQRQGSINEQFF

d_gene: TRBD1
j_gene: TRBJ1-2
abundance: .
v_gene: TRBV7-8
CDR3nt: TGTGCCAGCAGCCTCGGACAGGGGAGGGGTGGCTACACCTTC
CDR3aa: CASSLGQGRGGYTF

d_gene: .
j_gene: TRBJ1-1
abundance: .
v_gene: TRBV28
CDR3nt: TGTGCCAGCAGTTCCGGGGGAAGAACTGAAGCTTTCTTT
CDR3aa: CASSSGGRTEAFF

d_gene: .
j_gene: TRBJ1-3
abundance: .
v_gene: TRBV7-8
CDR3nt: TGTGCCAGCAGCCCGACCCTGCGCGGCCACTCTGGAAACACCATATATTTT
CDR3aa: CASSPTLRGHSGNTIYF

d_gene: TRBD1
j_gene: TRBJ1-2
abundance: .
v_gene: TRBV19
CDR3nt: TGTGCCAGTAGCCCGGGACAGGGAGTGGGACTTTGGGGCTACACCTTC
CDR3aa: CASSPGQGVGLWGYTF

d_gene: TRBD1
j_gene: TRBJ1-2
abundance: .
v_gene: TRBV5-6
CDR3nt: TGTGCCAGCAGCCTACAAGGGACAGGGACCCACTACACCTTC
CDR3aa: CASSLQGTGTHYTF

d_gene: TRBD2
j_gene: TRBJ2-5
abundance: .
v_gene: TRBV10-1
CDR3nt: TGCGCCAGCAGTGGGACTAGCGGGGGCACCCAGTACTTC
CDR3aa: CASSGTSGGTQYF

d_gene: TRBD1
j_gene: TRBJ2-7
abundance: .
v_gene: TRBV28
CDR3nt: TGTGCCAGCAGTTTATTTGTCGGACAGGGTCAGGAGGAGCAGTACTTC
CDR3aa: CASSLFVGQGQEEQYF

d_gene: TRBD2
j_gene: TRBJ2-3
abundance: .
v_gene: TRBV18
CDR3nt: TGTGCCAGCTCACCTGACGGGAGGGGCACAGATACGCAGTATTTT
CDR3aa: CASSPDGRGTDTQYF

d_gene: .
j_gene: TRBJ2-3
abundance: .
v_gene: TRBV6-2/TRBV6-3
CDR3nt: TGTGCCAGCAGCTGGGGAGCTAGCACAGATACGCAGTATTTT
CDR3aa: CASSWGASTDTQYF

d_gene: TRBD2
j_gene: TRBJ2-5
abundance: .
v_gene: TRBV18
CDR3nt: TGTGCCAGCTCACCACGGACTAGCGGGAAAGAGACCCAGTACTTC
CDR3aa: CASSPRTSGKETQYF

d_gene: TRBD2
j_gene: TRBJ2-1
abundance: .
v_gene: TRBV28
CDR3nt: TGTGCCAGCAGTTTCCCCGGACTAGCGGACACCTACAATGAGCAGTTCTTC
CDR3aa: CASSFPGLADTYNEQFF

d_gene: TRBD1
j_gene: TRBJ2-5
abundance: .
v_gene: TRBV6-5
CDR3nt: TGTGCCAGCAGTTACGGGCAGGGGGCTAGTGAGACCCAGTACTTC
CDR3aa: CASSYGQGASETQYF

d_gene: .
j_gene: TRBJ2-1
abundance: .
v_gene: TRBV5-1
CDR3nt: TGCGCCAGCAGCTTGGTGCTAGCAGGGGGGCGTAATGAGCAGTTCTTC
CDR3aa: CASSLVLAGGRNEQFF

d_gene: .
j_gene: TRBJ1-1
abundance: .
v_gene: TRBV29-1
CDR3nt: TGCAGCGTAGGCCAGGGAGCGGGCACTGAAGCTTTCTTT
CDR3aa: CSVGQGAGTEAFF

d_gene: .
j_gene: TRBJ2-7
abundance: .
v_gene: TRBV5-5
CDR3nt: TGTGCCAGCAGCTCCCCAGCGGTCCCCCGTCAGCAGTACTTC
CDR3aa: CASSSPAVPRQQYF

d_gene: TRBD1
j_gene: TRBJ1-2
abundance: .
v_gene: TRBV7-3
CDR3nt: TGTGCCAGCAGCTTCCCCGAGACAGGGAGTTTGGCTAACTATGGCTACACCTTC
CDR3aa: CASSFPETGSLANYGYTF

d_gene: TRBD1
j_gene: TRBJ1-2
abundance: .
v_gene: TRBV19
CDR3nt: TGTGCCAGTACCGGAGAGGGACAGGGTGAGGTTTATGGCTACACCTTC
CDR3aa: CASTGEGQGEVYGYTF

d_gene: .
j_gene: TRBJ2-2
abundance: .
v_gene: TRBV7-9
CDR3nt: TGTGCCAGCACCGGACTCGCGGAGCTGTTTTTT
CDR3aa: CASTGLAELFF

d_gene: TRBD2
j_gene: TRBJ2-3
abundance: .
v_gene: TRBV6-2/TRBV6-3
CDR3nt: TGTGCCAGCAGTTACCATATAGAACTAGCGGGAGGAATTTATACGCAGTATTTT
CDR3aa: CASSYHIELAGGIYTQYF

d_gene: .
j_gene: TRBJ2-2
abundance: .
v_gene: TRBV28
CDR3nt: TGTGCCAGCAGTTTTATAGGCGGAGCGAACACCGGGGAGCTGTTTTTT
CDR3aa: CASSFIGGANTGELFF

d_gene: .
j_gene: TRBJ2-7
abundance: .
v_gene: TRBV5-1
CDR3nt: TGCGCCAGCCAGGTTTCCCCTTCCTACGAGCAGTACTTC
CDR3aa: CASQVSPSYEQYF

d_gene: TRBD2
j_gene: TRBJ2-4
abundance: .
v_gene: TRBV7-9
CDR3nt: TGTGCCAGCAGCTTGACTAGCGGGAGGCAAAACATTCAGTACTTC
CDR3aa: CASSLTSGRQNIQYF

d_gene: .
j_gene: TRBJ1-1
abundance: few
v_gene: TRBV7-2
CDR3nt: TGTGCCAGCAGCCCCACCCCAGCGTTGACTGAAGCTTTCTTT
CDR3aa: CASSPTPALTEAFF

d_gene: TRBD2
j_gene: TRBJ2-5
abundance: .
v_gene: TRBV7-6
CDR3nt: TGTGCCAGCAGCCTCAGGACTAGCGGATTGGAGACCCAGTACTTC
CDR3aa: CASSLRTSGLETQYF

d_gene: .
j_gene: TRBJ1-6
abundance: .
v_gene: TRBV30
CDR3nt: TGTGCCTGGAGCAGAAACAGGGATTCCTATAATTCACCCCTCCACTTT
CDR3aa: CAWSRNRDSYNSPLHF

d_gene: .
j_gene: TRBJ2-1
abundance: .
v_gene: TRBV27
CDR3nt: TGTGCCAGCAACATAGGGGCTCATAACAATGAGCAGTTCTTC
CDR3aa: CASNIGAHNNEQFF

d_gene: TRBD1
j_gene: TRBJ2-7
abundance: once
v_gene: TRBV5-4
CDR3nt: TGTGCCAGCAGCGTCCCACAGGGGGCAGGTGTGCAGTACTTC
CDR3aa: CASSVPQGAGVQYF

d_gene: .
j_gene: TRBJ2-7
abundance: .
v_gene: TRBV27
CDR3nt: TGTGCCAGCAGTTTATCGTACAGAGCCTCCTACGAGCAGTACTTC
CDR3aa: CASSLSYRASYEQYF

d_gene: TRBD2
j_gene: TRBJ2-5
abundance: .
v_gene: TRBV4-2
CDR3nt: TGTGCCAGCAGCCAAGAAACTAGCGGGGTAGAGACCCAGTACTTC
CDR3aa: CASSQETSGVETQYF

d_gene: TRBD1
j_gene: TRBJ1-4
abundance: .
v_gene: TRBV19
CDR3nt: TGTGCCAGTAGGGACGGGACAGGGGTTAATGAAAAACTGTTTTTT
CDR3aa: CASRDGTGVNEKLFF

d_gene: .
j_gene: TRBJ1-4
abundance: .
v_gene: TRBV15
CDR3nt: TGTGCCACCAGCAAGTTGGGGGGAACTAATGAAAAACTGTTTTTT
CDR3aa: CATSKLGGTNEKLFF

d_gene: .
j_gene: TRBJ1-4
abundance: .
v_gene: TRBV10-3
CDR3nt: TGTGCCATCAGGCAGGGCGGGGATGAAAAACTGTTTTTT
CDR3aa: CAIRQGGDEKLFF

d_gene: .
j_gene: TRBJ1-3
abundance: .
v_gene: TRBV10-2
CDR3nt: TGCGCCAGCAGTGTAGGAGGGGAACTCTCTGGAAACACCATATATTTT
CDR3aa: CASSVGGELSGNTIYF